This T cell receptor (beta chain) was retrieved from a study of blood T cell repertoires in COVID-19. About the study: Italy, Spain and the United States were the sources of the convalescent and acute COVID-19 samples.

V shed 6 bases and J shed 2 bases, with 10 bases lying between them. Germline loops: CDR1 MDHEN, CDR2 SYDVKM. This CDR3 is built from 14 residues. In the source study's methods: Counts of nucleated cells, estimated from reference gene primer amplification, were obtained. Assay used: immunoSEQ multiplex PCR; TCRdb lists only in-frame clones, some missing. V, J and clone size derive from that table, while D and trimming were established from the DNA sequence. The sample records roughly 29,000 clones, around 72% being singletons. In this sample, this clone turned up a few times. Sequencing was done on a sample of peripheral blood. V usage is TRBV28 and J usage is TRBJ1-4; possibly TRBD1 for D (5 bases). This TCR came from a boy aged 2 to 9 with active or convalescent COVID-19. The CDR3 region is CASRPDSTNEKLFF. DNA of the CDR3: TGTGCCAGCAGGCCAGACAGCACTAATGAAAAACTGTTTTTT.